Sequencing of this TCR beta chain was carried out in a study of T cell changes during pregnancy in multiple sclerosis. The repertoire was sequenced with immunoSEQ multiplex PCR; TCRdb's copy has only in-frame clones and lacks some. The profile shows tens of thousands of clones, 90% to 95% of them singletons. Germline CDR1 is LNHDA and CDR2 is SQIVND (reference sequence). The trim removed 5 bases at V and 1 base at J, leaving 5 bases unmatched. There are 15 residues in the CDR3. This clone was seen more than once but under ten times. The sample was peripheral blood, taken after pregnancy. This receptor was obtained from a female donor in good health, enrolled as a control in a pregnancy study. This chain joins TRBV19 and TRBJ1-5; 7 bases agree with TRBD1. The CDR3: CASSPSTGSNQPQHF. The DNA for the CDR3 is TGTGCCAGTAGTCCCTCGACAGGGAGCAATCAGCCCCAGCATTTT.